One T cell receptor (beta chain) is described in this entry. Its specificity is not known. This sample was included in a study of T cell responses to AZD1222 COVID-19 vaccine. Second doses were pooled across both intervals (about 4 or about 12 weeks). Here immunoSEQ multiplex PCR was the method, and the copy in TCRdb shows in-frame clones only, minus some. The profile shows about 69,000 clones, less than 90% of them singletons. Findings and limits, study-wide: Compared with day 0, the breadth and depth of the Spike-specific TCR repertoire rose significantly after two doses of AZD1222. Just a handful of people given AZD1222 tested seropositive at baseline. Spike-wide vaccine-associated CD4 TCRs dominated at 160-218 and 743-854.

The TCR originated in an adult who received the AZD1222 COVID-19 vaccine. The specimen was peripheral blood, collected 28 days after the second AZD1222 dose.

CDR3 DNA sequence: TGTGCCAGAAGCTTGACAGGGGTGTTTAGTGAAGCTTTCTTT. Translating it yields CARSLTGVFSEAFF. The gene calls are TRBV5-3 and TRBJ1-1; 7 bases match TRBD1. TRBV5-3 is an ORF, with its function uncertain. The length of the CDR3 is 14 residues. The junction had 7 bases not matched to a gene; V was cut back by 1 base and J by 7 bases.